This T cell receptor beta chain was obtained from a study of blood T cell repertoires in COVID-19. Study background: COVID-19 samples, acute and convalescent, were from the United States, Italy and Spain.

The CDR3 loop spans 18 amino acids. In germline, CDR1 is LNHDA, CDR2 SQIVND (reference sequence). V was clipped by 0 bases and J by 7 bases; unmatched bases: 13. Measured with immunoSEQ multiplex PCR; TCRdb has only the in-frame clones, and not every one. The sample includes some 450,000 clones, approximately 90% seen only once; the top ten take roughly 0.84%. Sequenced input: peripheral blood. The rearrangement uses TRBV19 and TRBJ2-2; 8 bases map to TRBD2. This sequence was found in a man aged 18 to 35 with COVID-19, enrolled during active disease. The CDR3 spells CASSIDGERGRRGGELFF. The CDR3, as DNA: TGTGCCAGTAGTATAGATGGGGAACGCGGGAGGAGGGGCGGGGAGCTGTTTTTT.